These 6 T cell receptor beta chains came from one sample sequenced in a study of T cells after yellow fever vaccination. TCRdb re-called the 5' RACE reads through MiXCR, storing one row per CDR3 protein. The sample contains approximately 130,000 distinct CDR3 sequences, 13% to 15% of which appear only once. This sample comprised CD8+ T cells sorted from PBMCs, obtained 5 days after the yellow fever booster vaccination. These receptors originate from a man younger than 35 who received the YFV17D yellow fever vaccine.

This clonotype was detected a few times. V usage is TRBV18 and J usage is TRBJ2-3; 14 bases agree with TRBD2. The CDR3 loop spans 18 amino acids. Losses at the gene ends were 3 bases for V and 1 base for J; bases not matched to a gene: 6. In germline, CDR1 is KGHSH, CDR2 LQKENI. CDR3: CASSPSPGLAGGTDTQYF. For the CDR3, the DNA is TGTGCCAGCTCACCGTCACCGGGACTAGCGGGGGGCACAGATACGCAGTATTTT. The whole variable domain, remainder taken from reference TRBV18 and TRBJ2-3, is NAGVMQNPRHLVRRRGQEARLRCSPMKGHSHVYWYRQLPEEGLKFMVYLQKENIIDESGMPKERFSAEFPKEGPSILRIQQVVRGDSAAYFCASSPSPGLAGGTDTQYFGPGTRLTVL.

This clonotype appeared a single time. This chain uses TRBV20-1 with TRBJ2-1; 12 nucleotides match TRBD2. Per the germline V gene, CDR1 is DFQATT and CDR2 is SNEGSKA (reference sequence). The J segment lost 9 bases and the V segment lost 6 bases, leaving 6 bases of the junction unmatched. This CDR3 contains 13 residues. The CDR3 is CSAERTSGAEQFF. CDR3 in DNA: TGCAGTGCCGAACGGACTAGCGGGGCTGAGCAGTTCTTC.

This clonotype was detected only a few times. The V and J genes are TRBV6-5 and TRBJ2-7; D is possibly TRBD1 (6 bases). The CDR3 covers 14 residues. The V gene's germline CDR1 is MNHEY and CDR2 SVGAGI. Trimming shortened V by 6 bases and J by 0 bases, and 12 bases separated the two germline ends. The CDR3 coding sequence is TGTGCCAGCAGCTATACAGGGCCCTCCTACGAGCAGTACTTC. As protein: CASSYTGPSYEQYF.

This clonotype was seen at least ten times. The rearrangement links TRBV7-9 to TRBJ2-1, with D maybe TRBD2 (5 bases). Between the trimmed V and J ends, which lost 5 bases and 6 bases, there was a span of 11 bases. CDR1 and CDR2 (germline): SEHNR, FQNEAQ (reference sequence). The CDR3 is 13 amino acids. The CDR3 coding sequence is TGTGCCAGCAGCCTGTGGACTGCCAATGAGCAGTTCTTC. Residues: CASSLWTANEQFF. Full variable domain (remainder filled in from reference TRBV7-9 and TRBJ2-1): DTGVSQNPRHKITKRGQNVTFRCDPISEHNRLYWYRQTLGQGPEFLTYFQNEAQLEKSRLLSDRFSAERPKGSFSTLEIQRTEQGDSAMYLCASSLWTANEQFFGPGTRLTVL.

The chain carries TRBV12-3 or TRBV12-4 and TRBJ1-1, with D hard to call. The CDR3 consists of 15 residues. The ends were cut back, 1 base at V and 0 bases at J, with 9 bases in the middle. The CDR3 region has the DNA TGTGCCAGCAGTTTAGACGTCGTCATGAACACTGAAGCTTTCTTT. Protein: CASSLDVVMNTEAFF.

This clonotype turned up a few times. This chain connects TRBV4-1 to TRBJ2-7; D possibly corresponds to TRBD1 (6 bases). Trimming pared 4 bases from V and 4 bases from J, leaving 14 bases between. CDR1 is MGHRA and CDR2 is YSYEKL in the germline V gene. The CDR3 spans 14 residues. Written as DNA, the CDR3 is TGCGCCAGCAGCCCCAGGACAGTTAATTACGAGCAGTACTTC. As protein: CASSPRTVNYEQYF.